The T cell receptor (gamma chain) described here comes from a study of intestinal T cells in coeliac disease. Findings of the study overall: Coeliac and control groups differed significantly in age.

Genomic DNA came from ten approximately 4.9-µm formalin-fixed paraffin-embedded scrolls per case. V lost 8 bases to trimming and J lost 0 bases; unmatched junction nucleotides: 11. The CDR3 spans 15 residues. The TRG library came from 150 to 250 ng of biopsy DNA amplified with LymphoTrack primers. TCRdb reapplied CATT to the multiplex PCR reads. The sample consists of 2,500 or so gamma-chain clones, about 42% of them appearing once. This clone was found a few times. Its antigen is unidentified. Sample: a duodenal biopsy. This clonotype originated in a human donor with celiac disease. J is TRGJ1 or TRGJ2 and V is TRGV10. TRGV10 is treated as an ORF (open reading frame) with a function not yet certain. In nucleotides, the CDR3 is TGTGCTGCGTGGGATCCCCCCCGGAATTATTATAAGAAACTCTTT. This encodes CAAWDPPRNYYKKLF.